A single sample is the source of the 27 T cell receptor beta chains below, sequenced in a study of PD-1 blockade in classical Hodgkin lymphoma. Time point of the sample: cycle 4 day 1 (C4D1), after about 6 weeks of nivolumab. Relapse was seen in all patients after autologous stem cell transplantation, and brentuximab vedotin exposure was variable. Sequencing was performed with immunoSEQ multiplex PCR; in TCRdb, only in-frame clones are kept and a portion is missing. This sample has approximately 61,000 clones, with approximately 90% found just once. The input for sequencing was peripheral blood mononuclear cells (PBMCs), taken before the fourth cycle of nivolumab. The receptors come from a human donor with classical Hodgkin lymphoma.

J is TRBJ2-7 and V is TRBV30; 7 bases line up with TRBD1. The CDR3 runs to 12 residues. Germline-derived CDR1 and CDR2 are GTSNPN and SVGIG (reference sequence). V dropped 7 bases and J dropped 3; count of bases not matched to a gene: 6. The CDR3 coding sequence is TGTGCCTCCAGGGGGAAGGTCTACGAGCAGTACTTC. Translated: CASRGKVYEQYF. The variable domain in full, with the rest retrieved from reference TRBV30 and TRBJ2-7, is SQTIHQWPATLVQPVGSPLSLECTVEGTSNPNLYWYRQAAGRGLQLLFYSVGIGQISSEVPQNLSASRPQDRQFILSSKKLLLSDSGFYLCASRGKVYEQYFGPGTRLTVT.

The chain joins TRBV27 to TRBJ2-7, with D possibly being TRBD1 (6 bases). V dropped 1 base and J dropped 3 bases, with 13 bases sitting between them. The CDR3 spans 15 residues. Germline V gene lookup returns CDR1 MNHEY and CDR2 SMNVEV (reference sequence). CDR3 bases: TGTGCCAGCAGTTTATACCGGACAGCGATCTACGAGCAGTACTTC. This translates into CASSLYRTAIYEQYF.

The rearrangement joins TRBV28 to TRBJ1-3; D unclear. Trimming took 5 bases from V and 4 from J, leaving 9 bases between them. Germline V gene sequence: CDR1 MDHEN, CDR2 SYDVKM. The CDR3 length is 13 residues. CDR3 sequence reads: CASSEVTGNTIYF. The CDR3 DNA follows: TGTGCCAGCAGTGAAGTCACCGGAAACACCATATATTTT.

This sequence joins TRBV4-1 and TRBJ2-2; D gene uncertain. Germline lookup yields CDR1 MGHRA and CDR2 YSYEKL. V shed 5 bases and J shed 2 bases, with 21 bases lying between them. CDR3 length: 18 residues. This CDR3 reads CASSLDGPEPLNTGELFF. The CDR3 region has the DNA TGCGCCAGCAGCTTGGATGGACCGGAACCCCTAAACACCGGGGAGCTGTTTTTT.

This chain uses TRBV9 with TRBJ2-7; 7 bases agree with TRBD1. V shed 0 bases and J 5 bases; nucleotides not matched to a gene: 5. The length of the CDR3 is 14 residues. Germline V gene lookup returns CDR1 SGDLS and CDR2 YYNGEE. CDR3 residues: CASSVEDRAHEQYF. CDR3 DNA sequence: TGTGCCAGCAGCGTAGAAGACAGGGCACACGAGCAGTACTTC.

The gene calls are TRBV14 and TRBJ2-5; D is possibly TRBD1 (6 bases). CDR3 length: 15 residues. The germline V gene has CDR1 SGHDN and CDR2 FVKESK. With 2 bases removed from V and 2 bases from J, the gap between germline ends came to 12 bases. The chain's CDR3 is CASSQTRGIQETQYF. The CDR3 nucleotides are TGTGCCAGCAGCCAAACCAGGGGTATTCAAGAGACCCAGTACTTC.

V and J are TRBV5-1 and TRBJ1-3, with D tentatively TRBD1 (6 bases). Germline CDR1 SGHRS, CDR2 YFSETQ. The CDR3 is made up of 14 amino acids. V dropped 4 bases and J dropped 0 bases, with 8 bases sitting between them. The CDR3 sequence is CASSVQGSGNTIYF. The CDR3 DNA sequence: TGCGCCAGCAGCGTACAGGGCTCTGGAAACACCATATATTTT.

J is TRBJ2-1 and V is TRBV6-4, with a tentative D call TRBD2 (6 bases). Germline CDR1 is MRHNA and CDR2 is SNTAGT. The V gene lost 4 bases and the J gene lost 10 bases, with 20 bases spanning the gap. The CDR3 consists of 15 residues. For the CDR3, the DNA is TGTGCCAGCAGTGTCGGTAGCGGCTTCCCCAGGGAGCAGTTCTTC. Protein product: CASSVGSGFPREQFF.

The J gene is TRBJ2-7, the V gene TRBV10-3, with D possibly matching TRBD2 (6 bases). Trimming pared 10 bases from V and 1 base from J, leaving 26 bases between. CDR1 ENHRY and CDR2 SYGVKD come from the germline V gene. The CDR3 has 17 residues. The CDR3 region has the DNA TGTGCCAGCAGGGTCCCGGGACTGGTTGATCGGTCCTACGAGCAGTACTTC. Protein product: CASRVPGLVDRSYEQYF.

CDR3 in amino acids: CASSEGWGGAYNEQFF. The CDR3 nucleotides are TGTGCCAGCAGTGAAGGGTGGGGGGGCGCCTACAATGAGCAGTTCTTC. The V gene is TRBV2, the J gene TRBJ2-1; tentative D call: TRBD2 (7 bases). CDR1 is SNHLY, CDR2 FYNNEI, per germline. Trimming took off 1 base at V and 2 bases at J, with 12 bases between the two ends. This CDR3 region has 16 residues.

This chain connects TRBV6-5 to TRBJ1-2; D gene uncertain. CDR1 and CDR2 from the germline V gene are MNHEY and SVGAGI. The CDR3 length is 14 residues. Trimming left V 0 bases short and J 3 bases short, with 8 bases between. Here the CDR3 reads CASSYSGRHYGYTF. CDR3 DNA: TGTGCCAGCAGTTACTCCGGACGGCACTATGGCTACACCTTC.

This chain links TRBV2 with TRBJ1-1, with 10 bases fitting TRBD1. Germline CDR1 reads SNHLY; CDR2 reads FYNNEI. The V and J ends lost 0 bases and 14 bases, in that order; junction bases with no gene match: 12. The CDR3 has 15 amino acids. The CDR3: CASSEAGPGTGVGFF. CDR3 coding DNA: TGTGCCAGCAGTGAAGCGGGCCCTGGGACAGGGGTGGGGTTCTTT.

This chain uses TRBV6-5 with TRBJ2-3; D ambiguous. Between the trimmed V and J ends, which lost 0 bases and 2 bases, there was a span of 12 bases. This CDR3 has 16 residues. Germline V lookup: CDR1 MNHEY, CDR2 SVGAGI. The CDR3 DNA is TGTGCCAGCAGTTACTCGGCCCTCCTCCTCACAGATACGCAGTATTTT. It yields the protein CASSYSALLLTDTQYF.

The V gene is TRBV6-5, the J gene TRBJ2-6; D not resolved. V lost 3 bases, J lost 2 bases, and 8 bases lay in between. The CDR3 has 15 amino acids. Germline lookup yields CDR1 MNHEY and CDR2 SVGAGI. In nucleotides, the CDR3 is TGTGCCAGCAGTTATGATTTCGCTGGGGCCAACGTCCTGACTTTC. This codes for CASSYDFAGANVLTF.

This sequence joins TRBV19 and TRBJ1-4, with D possibly matching TRBD1 (5 bases). This CDR3 has 15 residues. Trimming stripped 8 bases from V and 8 bases from J, with 21 bases between. Germline V CDR1 and CDR2: LNHDA, SQIVND (reference sequence). The chain's CDR3 is CASRKLGGTEEKLFF. The CDR3, as DNA: TGTGCCAGTCGGAAGTTGGGGGGAACGGAGGAAAAACTGTTTTTT.

The chain combines TRBV5-1 with TRBJ2-7, with D hard to call. Germline V gene data show CDR1 as SGHRS and CDR2 as YFSETQ. Trimming removed 0 bases at V and 6 bases at J, with 16 bases between. This CDR3 region has 15 residues. The CDR3 DNA reads TGCGCCAGCAGCTTGGATGGGGTTTCGTCTCGCGAGCAGTACTTC. Amino acid sequence: CASSLDGVSSREQYF.

The genes are TRBV18 and TRBJ2-7, with 7 bases identical to TRBD2. There are 15 residues in the CDR3. The germline CDR1 and CDR2 sequences are KGHSH and LQKENI. V shed 3 bases, J shed 5 bases, and the junction held 10 bases outside the gene matches. The CDR3 region has the DNA TGTGCCAGCTCACCGGGGAGGGGCGGCTCAAACGAGCAGTACTTC. Translating gives CASSPGRGGSNEQYF.

For the CDR3, the DNA is TGCGCCAGCAAAGTGTCTGGGGCCAACGTCCTGACTTTC. Translation: CASKVSGANVLTF. The chain is built from TRBV5-1 and TRBJ2-6; D unclear. Between the trimmed V and J ends, which lost 6 bases and 1 base, there was a span of 5 bases. The germline CDR1 and CDR2 sequences are SGHRS and YFSETQ. The CDR3 extends over 13 amino acids.

The rearrangement joins TRBV5-1 to TRBJ2-1; possible D gene TRBD2, 5 bases. There are 15 residues in the CDR3. Germline V gives CDR1 SGHRS, CDR2 YFSETQ. The V gene lost 4 bases and the J gene lost 6 bases, with 17 bases spanning the gap. DNA for the CDR3: TGCGCCAGCAGCGCCGAGGGTTCTCGGGGCAATGAGCAGTTCTTC. It is translated as CASSAEGSRGNEQFF. Complete variable domain (other parts from reference TRBV5-1 and TRBJ2-1): KAGVTQTPRYLIKTRGQQVTLSCSPISGHRSVSWYQQTPGQGLQFLFEYFSETQRNKGNFPGRFSGRQFSNSRSEMNVSTLELGDSALYLCASSAEGSRGNEQFFGPGTRLTVL.

V is TRBV19 and J is TRBJ1-2, with TRBD1 identical over 10 bases. The CDR3 is 14 residues long. Per germline, CDR1 LNHDA and CDR2 SQIVND (reference sequence). The V segment lost 6 bases and the J segment 3 bases; nucleotides outside the gene matches: 4. DNA of the CDR3: TGTGCCAGTAGGCCGGGACAGGGGTACTATGGCTACACCTTC. Residues: CASRPGQGYYGYTF.

The chain couples TRBV7-9 to TRBJ1-2; TRBD1 might be the D (5 bases). The CDR3 loop spans 14 amino acids. Trimming shortened V by 5 bases and J by 8 bases, and 18 bases separated the two germline ends. Germline lookup yields CDR1 SEHNR and CDR2 FQNEAQ (reference sequence). Here the CDR3 reads CASSPLGGSEGYTF. CDR3 nucleotide sequence: TGTGCCAGCAGCCCCTTGGGGGGGTCGGAGGGCTACACCTTC.

The chain uses TRBV10-3 and TRBJ2-1; 9 bases align to TRBD1. Trimming removed 8 bases from V and 4 bases from J; junction bases left unmatched: 6. The germline V gene encodes CDR1 ENHRY and CDR2 SYGVKD. The CDR3 runs 14 residues. Written as DNA, the CDR3 is TGTGCCATCGGCCCCGGGACAGGGTACAATGAGCAGTTCTTC. Translated: CAIGPGTGYNEQFF.

This chain connects TRBV5-1 to TRBJ1-1, with D uncertain. V lost 4 bases to trimming and J lost 0 bases, with 10 bases between them. CDR1 and CDR2 from the germline V gene are SGHRS and YFSETQ. This CDR3 is 14 amino acids long. The CDR3 loop is CASSVQPMNTEAFF. The DNA of the CDR3 is TGCGCCAGCAGCGTGCAGCCCATGAACACTGAAGCTTTCTTT.

This clone has only a few counts. The chain employs TRBV5-6 and TRBJ2-6, with 7 bases aligning to TRBD1. This CDR3 has 15 amino acids. The germline V gene encodes CDR1 SGHDT and CDR2 YYEEEE. V shed 3 bases and J 1 base; nucleotides not matched to a gene: 1. The CDR3 reads CASSSGGSGANVLTF. Here the CDR3 DNA reads TGTGCCAGCAGCTCAGGGGGTTCTGGGGCCAACGTCCTGACTTTC.

The chain joins TRBV5-6 to TRBJ1-4; 7 bases fit TRBD1. Germline V gene data show CDR1 as SGHDT and CDR2 as YYEEEE. Losses at the gene ends were 4 bases for V and 5 bases for J; bases not matched to a gene: 8. The CDR3 consists of 15 residues. The CDR3 loop is CASSVVRGLNEKLFF. CDR3 nucleotide sequence: TGTGCCAGCAGCGTCGTGAGGGGGCTAAATGAAAAACTGTTTTTT.

The V and J genes are TRBV7-9 and TRBJ1-2; 11 nucleotides line up with TRBD1. Germline CDR1 is SEHNR and CDR2 is FQNEAQ (reference sequence). The CDR3 runs 13 residues. V dropped 1 base and J dropped 12; count of bases not matched to a gene: 4. The CDR3 DNA reads TGTGCCAGCAGCTTAGGTGGACAGGGGGCTAACACCTTC. Its translation is CASSLGGQGANTF.

This chain links TRBV7-3 with TRBJ2-7; no firm D call. CDR1 is SGHTA and CDR2 is FQGTGA in the germline V gene. The CDR3 loop spans 16 amino acids. V was shortened by 5 bases and J by 2 bases, with 19 bases between the two germline ends. This CDR3 reads CASSPTVNAGPYEQYF. CDR3 bases: TGTGCCAGCAGCCCCACGGTGAACGCCGGACCCTACGAGCAGTACTTC.